The rows below give T cell receptor beta chains drawn from one sample of a study of cytomegalovirus exposure and HLA in healthy donors. Profiled with immunoSEQ multiplex PCR; TCRdb holds only in-frame clones, not every one. The sample records 110,000 to 150,000 clones, 89% being singletons. The material sequenced was PBMCs. Every receptor here comes from a woman aged 18-30 years in good health and CMV-seropositive. The CDR3 runs from the conserved cysteine through the conserved F or W. The order of the fields is J gene, V gene, CDR3 protein.

>TRBJ2-5|TRBV6-6
CASSAGLAGETQYF
>TRBJ1-1|TRBV28
CASRYGLLNTEAFF
>TRBJ1-2|TRBV7-9
CASSSLIAGYVMDGYTF
>TRBJ1-5|TRBV19
CASTPQGASNQPQHF
>TRBJ1-2|TRBV15
CATSRDLNRGDGYTF
>TRBJ2-7|TRBV12-2
CASRFVADPSSYEQYF
>TRBJ2-1|TRBV5-8
CASSLALAGGSYNEQFF
>TRBJ2-7|TRBV11-2
CASSLDTGQGRYEQYF
>TRBJ2-1|TRBV28
CASSFDSYNEQFF
>TRBJ1-1|TRBV7-9
CASRTPPEGTNTEAFF
>TRBJ2-2|TRBV4-2
CASSQGGGGPQGGLFF
>TRBJ1-5|TRBV27
CASSLSAGGWSNQPQHF
>TRBJ1-2|TRBV4-2
CASSQDGKTGGAWGYTF
>TRBJ1-2|TRBV15
CATSRERGGDRYGYTF
>TRBJ2-3|TRBV19
CASSYRPGVGTDTQYF
>TRBJ1-1|TRBV7-2
CASSSRMQGGGAFF
>TRBJ2-7|TRBV5-1
CASSLDRSYEQYF
>TRBJ2-7|TRBV6-5
CASRRTGGVGNEQYF
>TRBJ1-5|TRBV30
CAWSVGQGSNQPQHF
>TRBJ1-2|TRBV5-1
CASSLTGGGYGYTF
>TRBJ1-5|TRBV6-6
CASSNSNQPQHF
>TRBJ1-2|TRBV10-2
CASSEGRGSNGYTF
>TRBJ2-7|TRBV4-1
CASSYSGGYEQYF
>TRBJ2-5|TRBV19
CASRWGESETQYF
>TRBJ2-2|TRBV6-1
CASSSGGGTGELFF
>TRBJ1-1|TRBV7-7
CASSLDRNTEAFF
>TRBJ1-1|TRBV18
CASSAQGAFRMNTEAFF
>TRBJ2-1|TRBV6-1
CASSVLGGLRDYNEQFF
>TRBJ2-3|TRBV10-3
CAMSRGDTQYF
>TRBJ1-6|TRBV5-1
CASSLEGTLTNSPLHF
>TRBJ1-6|TRBV28
CASSFPQFNSPLHF
>TRBJ2-3|TRBV6-4
CASSDASGGTDTQYF
>TRBJ1-5|TRBV28
CASSPFGGLGNQPQHF
>TRBJ1-6|TRBV28
CASRGPGGNSPLHF
>TRBJ2-3|TRBV6-4
CASSPGGLTDTQYF
>TRBJ2-2|TRBV5-6
CASHIRPGGGTGELFF
>TRBJ2-7|TRBV7-9
CASSPMNRGDKTYEQYF
>TRBJ1-5|TRBV15
CATSRDAGDRGQPQHF
>TRBJ2-5|TRBV23-1
CAALQGNEETQYF
>TRBJ2-3|TRBV12-5
CASGLAGTTSSTDTQYF
>TRBJ1-2|TRBV29-1
CSVEGARYGYTF
>TRBJ1-2|TRBV6-1
CASSGGGPNYGYTF
>TRBJ2-7|TRBV7-9
CASSKTSQSSYEQYF
>TRBJ1-3|TRBV5-6
CASSGQLSGNTIYF
>TRBJ2-3|TRBV2
CASSLGPKDTQYF
>TRBJ1-1|TRBV29-1
CSVERRTNTEAFF